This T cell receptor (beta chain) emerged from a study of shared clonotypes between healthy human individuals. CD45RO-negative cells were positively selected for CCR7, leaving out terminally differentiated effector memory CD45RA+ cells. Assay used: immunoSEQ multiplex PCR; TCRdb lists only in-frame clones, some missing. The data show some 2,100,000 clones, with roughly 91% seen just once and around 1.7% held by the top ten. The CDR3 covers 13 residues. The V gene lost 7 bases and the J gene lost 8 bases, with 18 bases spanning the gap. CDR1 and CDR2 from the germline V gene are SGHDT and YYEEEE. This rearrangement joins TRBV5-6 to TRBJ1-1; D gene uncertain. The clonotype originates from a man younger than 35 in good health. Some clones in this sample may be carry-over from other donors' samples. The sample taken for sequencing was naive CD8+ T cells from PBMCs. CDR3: CASANGVLEEAFF. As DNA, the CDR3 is TGTGCCAGCGCAAACGGGGTCCTGGAGGAAGCTTTCTTT.